Following are 8 T cell receptor beta chains from one sample sequenced in a study of OX40 agonist ivuxolimab in advanced cancers. Only in-frame clones appear in the TCRdb table, and some are missing; sequencing was by immunoSEQ multiplex PCR. The sample has about 32,000 clones, 80% to 90% seen once. This specimen consisted of CD4+ or CD8+ T cells sorted from blood, obtained in a trial of the OX40 agonist ivuxolimab. These TCRs come from an adult with an advanced solid tumor such as melanoma, head and neck, liver or kidney cancer.

This sequence joins TRBV4-1 and TRBJ2-2, with a possible D match to TRBD1 (5 bases). CDR3 length equals 16 residues. Between the trimmed V and J ends, which lost 3 bases and 1 base, there was a span of 12 bases. Germline V gives CDR1 MGHRA, CDR2 YSYEKL. The CDR3 nucleotides are TGCGCCAGCAGCCACTCCTCAGACAGGAACACCGGGGAGCTGTTTTTT. This sequence encodes CASSHSSDRNTGELFF.

The chain joins TRBV28 to TRBJ2-1; D possibly corresponds to TRBD1 (6 bases). The length of the CDR3 is 12 residues. Germline V gives CDR1 MDHEN, CDR2 SYDVKM. V was pared by 10 bases and J by 10 bases, with 17 bases between. CDR3 loop: CATKHRVREQFF. Written as DNA, the CDR3 is TGTGCCACCAAGCACAGGGTTCGGGAGCAGTTCTTC.

J is TRBJ1-1 and V is TRBV27, with 10 positions matching TRBD1. The CDR3 loop spans 20 amino acids. V shed 2 bases, J shed 0 bases, and the junction held 15 bases outside the gene matches. The germline V gene encodes CDR1 MNHEY and CDR2 SMNVEV (reference sequence). The CDR3, as DNA: TGTGCCAGCAGTTTAGAGGGACAGGGGTTCATTAACTCAGTGAACACTGAAGCTTTCTTT. It translates to CASSLEGQGFINSVNTEAFF.

The V and J genes are TRBV28 and TRBJ1-5; TRBD1 is a possible D gene (6 bases). In germline, CDR1 is MDHEN, CDR2 SYDVKM. Trimming left V 3 bases short and J 7 bases short, with 22 bases between. CDR3 length: 17 residues. The CDR3 region is CASSFPQGPRTPQPQHF. The DNA of the CDR3 is TGTGCCAGCAGTTTTCCACAGGGTCCTAGAACGCCCCAGCCCCAGCATTTT.

V usage is TRBV19 and J usage is TRBJ2-1, with 9 bases fitting TRBD1. This CDR3 spans 16 amino acids. Trimming cost V 3 bases and J 2 bases; bases outside gene matches: 5. CDR1 LNHDA and CDR2 SQIVND come from the germline V gene (reference sequence). The CDR3 DNA reads TGTGCCAGTAGTATCGTAACAGGGGGCCCCTACAATGAGCAGTTCTTC. Translation: CASSIVTGGPYNEQFF.

The genes are TRBV2 and TRBJ2-1; D might be TRBD2 (6 bases). Looked up from germline, CDR1 is SNHLY and CDR2 is FYNNEI. The CDR3 contains 17 residues. Trimming left V 4 bases short and J 6 bases short, with 22 bases between. For the CDR3, the DNA is TGTGCCAGCAGTGGTTTGCGTGACGGGAGCATTCGCAATGAGCAGTTCTTC. As protein: CASSGLRDGSIRNEQFF.

The count of this clone is one. The chain employs TRBV4-1 and TRBJ1-5; 11 bases are shared with TRBD1. The trim removed 3 bases at V and 9 bases at J, leaving 4 bases unmatched. The length of the CDR3 is 14 residues. CDR1 is MGHRA, CDR2 YSYEKL, per germline. The CDR3 region is CASSQDRGRRPQHF. CDR3 nucleotide sequence: TGCGCCAGCAGCCAGGACAGGGGGCGCCGGCCCCAGCATTTT.

The chain links TRBV27 to TRBJ2-1; 8 bases agree with TRBD1. This CDR3 spans 14 amino acids. The V and J ends lost 5 bases and 7 bases, in that order; junction bases with no gene match: 7. Germline lookup yields CDR1 MNHEY and CDR2 SMNVEV (reference sequence). This CDR3 is CASSPRTGRNEQFF. Written as DNA, the CDR3 is TGTGCCAGCAGTCCAAGGACAGGGAGAAATGAGCAGTTCTTC.